The entry that follows covers one T cell receptor (beta chain) sequence. The sample comes from a study of blood T cell repertoires in COVID-19. Turning to the study itself: There were acute and convalescent COVID-19 samples, and they came from the United States, Italy and Spain.

Trimming left V 6 bases short and J 2 bases short, with 17 bases between. Germline V lookup: CDR1 SQVTM, CDR2 ANQGSEA. The CDR3 covers 14 residues. Exposed volunteers were people who met a COVID-19 case within 2 weeks before study entry. As processed by the authors: Estimates of nucleated cell counts were drawn from the amplification of reference gene primers. TCRdb's copy holds only in-frame clones and misses some; the assay was immunoSEQ multiplex PCR. Clonal size and the V and J genes are those of that table, whereas D and trimming came from the DNA. The sample lists approximately 300,000 clones, 90% occurring once.

Sequencing was carried out using PBMCs or T cells enriched from blood (not recorded which). The TCR sequence derives from a woman aged 25 to 39 who had been exposed to COVID-19. The V and J genes are TRBV29-1 and TRBJ2-7; maybe TRBD1 (6 bases). CDR3 coding DNA: TGCAGCGTGGATGGGTTGACAGGTACCTACGAGCAGTACTTC. Its protein is CSVDGLTGTYEQYF.